The clone carrying this T cell receptor (beta chain) showed up just once. This sample was included in a study of blood T cell repertoires in COVID-19. Study details: Resolution of symptoms, clearance, or two negative PCRs was present in recovered Cohort 3 donors. T cells, B-cell-depleted T cells, or PBMCs provided the cDNA or gDNA that served as material.

Under the authors' procedure: It was from reference gene primer amplification that nucleated cell counts were estimated. Generated by immunoSEQ multiplex PCR, the TCRdb table keeps only in-frame clones and is missing some. The V and J calls and clone size come from that table; D and trimming were worked out from the DNA. The sample has roughly 340,000 clones; around 87% are singletons. Researchers sorted participants into cohorts using their self-reported clinical history. The CDR3 contains 14 residues. Trimming took off 2 bases at V and 0 bases at J, with 8 bases between the two ends. Germline V gene data show CDR1 as MNHEY and CDR2 as SMNVEV (reference sequence).

This chain connects TRBV27 to TRBJ2-7; D gene uncertain. This TCR derives from a man between 40 and 49 years old in a cohort exposed to, infected with or recovered from COVID-19 (not recorded which). The sequenced material came from PBMCs or T cells enriched from blood (not recorded which). Here the CDR3 reads CASSLEAYSYEQYF. CDR3 nucleotides: TGTGCCAGCAGTTTAGAGGCCTACTCCTACGAGCAGTACTTC.